Below are 23 T cell receptor beta chains sequenced from a single sample in a study of CD8 T cells in ankylosing spondylitis. Findings of the study overall: Ankylosing spondylitis blood seemed to carry a telltale TCR beta motif made of fewer than ten highly homologous variants.

In TCRdb, the 5' RACE reads were re-called with MiXCR into one record per CDR3 protein. This table has 200,000 to 250,000 distinct CDR3 sequences, roughly 6.6% appearing once. Antigens of these TCRs are unknown. The specimen was blood, either unsorted or a sorted T cell fraction (not recorded which). The receptors shown here come from a male donor with ankylosing spondylitis.

This clonotype has ten or more counts. CDR3 DNA: TGTGCCAGCAGCGAGGCCCCGAACACCGGGGAGCTGTTTTTT. It yields the protein CASSEAPNTGELFF. The V gene is TRBV7-9, the J gene TRBJ2-2; D ambiguous. The CDR3 spans 14 residues. Germline CDR1 reads SEHNR; CDR2 reads FQNEAQ (reference sequence). Trimming shortened V by 5 bases and J by 0 bases, and 7 bases separated the two germline ends.

This clonotype was seen a few times. The gene calls are TRBV27 and TRBJ2-7; the D gene is possibly TRBD1 (6 bases). CDR1 is MNHEY and CDR2 is SMNVEV in the germline V gene (reference sequence). The V and J ends lost 7 bases and 2 bases respectively, with 12 bases between them. There are 13 residues in the CDR3. In nucleotides, the CDR3 is TGTGCCAGCATGCAGGGGCAAACCTACGAGCAGTACTTC. Translation: CASMQGQTYEQYF.

This chain joins TRBV7-6 and TRBJ2-4; the match to TRBD2 covers 9 bases. The ends lost 1 base at V and 1 base at J; junction bases unmatched: 11. The CDR3 contains 19 residues. CDR1 is SGHVS, CDR2 FNYEAQ, per germline. In DNA, the CDR3 is TGTGCCAGCAGCTTAGAGCGCGGGAGGGCCGTGGGGGCCAAAAACATTCAGTACTTC. It specifies CASSLERGRAVGAKNIQYF.

Many counts were recorded for this clonotype. The junction departs from the called germline gene at one end, perhaps through a read error. The chain is built from TRBV20-1 and TRBJ1-1; D is undetermined. The CDR3 runs to 11 residues. CDR1 is DFQATT, CDR2 SNEGSKA, per germline (reference sequence). DNA for the CDR3: TGCAGTGCCAGAGAGTACACTGAAGCTTTCTTT. This encodes CSAREYTEAFF.

This clonotype was observed many times. The gene calls are TRBV29-1 and TRBJ2-2, with unresolved D. The CDR3 loop spans 11 amino acids. V was clipped by 4 bases and J by 3 bases, with 3 bases between them. In germline, CDR1 is SQVTM, CDR2 ANQGSEA. Here the CDR3 DNA reads TGCAGCGTTGCGGACACCGGGGAGCTGTTTTTT. Translating gives CSVADTGELFF.

This clonotype was seen repeatedly, ten times or more. This sequence joins TRBV29-1 and TRBJ2-2, with D unclear. This CDR3 contains 15 residues. V lost 2 bases to trimming and J lost 0 bases, with 10 bases between them. The germline V gene encodes CDR1 SQVTM and CDR2 ANQGSEA. The CDR3 DNA is TGCAGCGTTGAACGTGCAGAAGCGAACACCGGGGAGCTGTTTTTT. It codes for CSVERAEANTGELFF.

This clonotype has at least ten counts. The chain joins TRBV5-1 to TRBJ2-1; 10 positions match TRBD2. Germline trimming cut 5 bases from V and 7 bases from J; bases unmatched to any gene: 9. The CDR3 runs to 15 residues. The germline CDR1 and CDR2 sequences are SGHRS and YFSETQ. Here the CDR3 DNA reads TGCGCCAGCAGACCTGGGACTAGCGTGAGGAATGAGCAGTTCTTC. It is translated as CASRPGTSVRNEQFF.

In the case of this clonotype: Given a much more abundant clone one base away, this may be a read error. V gene TRBV20-1 combines with J gene TRBJ2-7, with D tentatively TRBD1 (6 bases). The CDR3 loop spans 17 amino acids. Germline CDR1 is DFQATT and CDR2 is SNEGSKA (reference sequence). CDR3 sequence reads: CCARSRARPGERYEQYF. CDR3 coding DNA: TGCTGTGCTAGGTCCAGGGCCCGGCCAGGGGAGCGGTACGAGCAGTACTTC.

V usage is TRBV4-3 and J usage is TRBJ2-1; TRBD2 matches at 10 bases. The ends lost 0 bases at V and 6 bases at J; junction bases unmatched: 8. The CDR3 runs to 17 residues. Germline-derived CDR1 and CDR2 are LGHNA and YSLEER. DNA for the CDR3: TGCGCCAGCAGCCAAGATCTGGCAGCGGGAGGGAGCAATGAGCAGTTCTTC. Translated: CASSQDLAAGGSNEQFF.

This clonotype was recorded a few times. V usage is TRBV9 and J usage is TRBJ2-1; 10 nucleotides align to TRBD1. Trimming at V came to 4 bases and at J to 0 bases, leaving 4 bases not matched to a gene. The CDR3 runs 16 residues. Germline V gives CDR1 SGDLS, CDR2 YYNGEE. The CDR3: CASSSRDRGSYNEQFF. In nucleotides, the CDR3 is TGTGCCAGCAGCTCCCGGGACAGGGGCTCCTACAATGAGCAGTTCTTC.

V gene TRBV7-6 combines with J gene TRBJ2-7, with D possibly TRBD2 on 6 matching bases. CDR3 length equals 15 residues. Trimming pared 0 bases from V and 2 bases from J, leaving 11 bases between. The germline V gene encodes CDR1 SGHVS and CDR2 FNYEAQ. The CDR3 region has the DNA TGTGCCAGCAGCTTAGCGGCGGGGATCGCCTACGAGCAGTACTTC. Its protein is CASSLAAGIAYEQYF.

This clonotype was detected ten times or more. This chain uses TRBV28 with TRBJ2-7, with a tentative D call TRBD1 (6 bases). The CDR3 loop spans 15 amino acids. The V end was cut by 7 bases, the J end by 2 bases, with 18 bases between. Germline-derived CDR1 and CDR2 are MDHEN and SYDVKM. DNA of the CDR3: TGTGCCAGCAAATTATATGGGACACCGACCTACGAGCAGTACTTC. Encoded protein: CASKLYGTPTYEQYF.

In its sample, this clonotype was seen many times. The chain uses TRBV10-3 and TRBJ2-7; D call uncertain. The CDR3 spans 11 residues. Trimming removed 10 bases at V and 4 bases at J, with 11 bases between. CDR1 and CDR2 from the germline V gene are ENHRY and SYGVKD. CDR3 residues: CASREWYEQYF. The CDR3 DNA reads as TGTGCCAGCCGAGAGTGGTACGAGCAGTACTTC.

This clonotype turned up a few times. The chain recombines TRBV7-2 with TRBJ2-3; 7 bases fit TRBD1. Per the germline V gene, CDR1 is SGHTA and CDR2 is FQGNSA. Trimming cost V 5 bases and J 7 bases; bases outside gene matches: 12. The CDR3 sequence is 15 residues long. CDR3 DNA sequence: TGTGCCAGCAGCCTCTTACAGGGGCCGGCGAATACGCAGTATTTT. Protein product: CASSLLQGPANTQYF.

This clonotype came up many times. V usage is TRBV7-9 and J usage is TRBJ2-3; D gene unclear. This CDR3 spans 15 amino acids. V was shortened by 1 base and J by 0 bases, with 8 bases between the two germline ends. Germline lookup yields CDR1 SEHNR and CDR2 FQNEAQ (reference sequence). The CDR3 bases are TGTGCCAGCAGCTTAGGGCACACTAGCACAGATACGCAGTATTTT. Translating gives CASSLGHTSTDTQYF.

The chain combines TRBV4-1 with TRBJ2-7; maybe TRBD1 (5 bases). Germline V gene sequence: CDR1 MGHRA, CDR2 YSYEKL. The V gene lost 0 bases and the J gene lost 7 bases, with 13 bases spanning the gap. There are 14 residues in the CDR3. The CDR3 loop reads CASSQEGHAWEQYF. The CDR3 nucleotides are TGCGCCAGCAGCCAAGAGGGGCATGCTTGGGAGCAGTACTTC.

Ten or more counts support this clonotype. The chain has TRBV4-3 and TRBJ2-7; D may be TRBD1 (6 bases). Germline V gene lookup returns CDR1 LGHNA and CDR2 YSLEER. The ends were cut back, 1 base at V and 2 bases at J, with 9 bases in the middle. The CDR3 runs to 14 residues. CDR3 residues: CASSQVAGAYEQYF. Here the CDR3 DNA reads TGCGCCAGCAGCCAAGTGGCAGGGGCCTACGAGCAGTACTTC.

This clonotype was observed a handful of times. The chain couples TRBV27 to TRBJ2-7; TRBD1 might be the D (6 bases). CDR1 is MNHEY and CDR2 is SMNVEV in the germline V gene (reference sequence). Deletions cut 4 bases from V and 2 bases from J, with 12 bases between. The CDR3 loop spans 14 amino acids. The CDR3 nucleotides are TGTGCCAGCAGTTCCAGGGACACCGCCTACGAGCAGTACTTC. Translation gives CASSSRDTAYEQYF.

This clonotype was recorded many times. This rearrangement joins TRBV6-2 or TRBV6-3 to TRBJ2-7; 7 bases are shared with TRBD1. The length of the CDR3 is 15 residues. The V gene end was trimmed by 6 bases and the J gene end by 2 bases; junction bases not matched to a gene: 10. Germline-derived CDR1 and CDR2 are MNHEY and SVGEGT. The CDR3 DNA follows: TGTGCCAGCAGGCCTGGGACAGCCTCTACCTACGAGCAGTACTTC. Its protein is CASRPGTASTYEQYF.

This clonotype appeared many times. The chain uses TRBV20-1 and TRBJ2-1, with unresolved D. CDR3 length equals 15 residues. Germline CDR1 reads DFQATT; CDR2 reads SNEGSKA (reference sequence). Trimming took off 0 bases at V and 5 bases at J, with 14 bases between the two ends. The CDR3 nucleotides read TGCAGTGCTAGAGATCGGTCTTTACTCCACAATGAGCAGTTCTTC. Its protein product is CSARDRSLLHNEQFF.

This clonotype was picked up many times. The CDR3 is CATSDFEEETQYF. CDR3 nucleotide sequence: TGTGCCACCAGTGATTTTGAGGAAGAGACCCAGTACTTC. The chain is built from TRBV24-1 and TRBJ2-5; no firm D call. V lost 1 base and J lost 3, with 5 bases in between. Germline CDR1 and CDR2: KGHDR and SFDVKD. The CDR3 is made up of 13 amino acids.

CDR3 sequence: CASSLPGTGARNEKLFF. For the CDR3, the DNA is TGTGCCAGCAGTCTACCCGGGACAGGGGCCCGCAATGAAAAACTGTTTTTT. V is TRBV28 and J is TRBJ1-4, with TRBD1 matching over 10 bases. J was trimmed by 5 bases and V by 5 bases; bases with no gene match: 11. Per germline, CDR1 MDHEN and CDR2 SYDVKM. The length of the CDR3 is 17 residues.

There are a few counts of this clonotype. This chain joins TRBV7-8 and TRBJ2-2, with 8 bases lining up with TRBD1. Germline V gene sequence: CDR1 SGHVS, CDR2 FQNEAQ. V shed 5 bases, J shed 3 bases, and the junction held 8 bases outside the gene matches. This CDR3 comprises 16 residues. The CDR3 spells CASSPRTGSYTGELFF. CDR3 bases: TGTGCCAGCAGCCCTCGGACAGGGAGTTACACCGGGGAGCTGTTTTTT.